These 7 T cell receptor beta chains originate from one sample sequenced in a study of blood T cell repertoires in COVID-19. The protocol was immunoSEQ multiplex PCR, while the TCRdb copy is restricted to in-frame clones and leaves out a portion. The sample includes about 70,000 clones, around 85% of them seen just once. Input material: peripheral blood. Receptors originate from a man of 80 years or more with acute or convalescent COVID-19.

The chain carries TRBV28 and TRBJ1-2; the D gene is possibly TRBD1 (5 bases). Germline values: CDR1 MDHEN, CDR2 SYDVKM. This CDR3 is built from 14 residues. V dropped 8 bases and J dropped 1 base, with 14 bases sitting between them. The CDR3 region is CASGASDSNYGYTF. CDR3 in DNA: TGTGCCAGCGGGGCCAGTGATAGTAACTATGGCTACACCTTC.

This clone occurred once. The gene calls are TRBV29-1 and TRBJ2-1; the match to TRBD2 covers 7 bases. V shed 7 bases, J shed 7 bases, and the junction held 13 bases outside the gene matches. Germline V lookup: CDR1 SQVTM, CDR2 ANQGSEA. This CDR3 is built from 14 residues. The CDR3 nucleotides are TGCAGCGGAAGTCGACTAGCAACTCGGAATGAGCAGTTCTTC. Protein sequence: CSGSRLATRNEQFF.

The chain has TRBV6-5 and TRBJ2-6, with a possible D match to TRBD1 (6 bases). Germline assignment: CDR1 MNHEY and CDR2 SVGAGI. There are 15 residues in the CDR3. V lost 5 bases and J 4 bases, leaving 12 bases between the germline ends. CDR3 loop: CASSPRGTGANVLTF. CDR3 bases: TGTGCCAGCAGTCCGAGGGGGACAGGGGCCAACGTCCTGACTTTC.

This sequence joins TRBV19 and TRBJ1-4; D unclear. CDR3 length equals 14 residues. Germline V gives CDR1 LNHDA, CDR2 SQIVND (reference sequence). Trimming took off 2 bases at V and 4 bases at J, with 8 bases between the two ends. The chain's CDR3 is CASSIMGSNEKLFF. The CDR3 region has the DNA TGTGCCAGTAGTATAATGGGGAGTAATGAAAAACTGTTTTTT.

The J gene is TRBJ2-3, the V gene TRBV4-2; 11 bases are a match to TRBD2. Germline loops: CDR1 LGHNA, CDR2 YNFKEQ. The J segment lost 8 bases and the V segment lost 0 bases, leaving 4 bases of the junction unmatched. This CDR3 contains 15 residues. The CDR3 coding sequence is TGTGCCAGCAGCCAAGATCAGGGACTAGCGGCTACGCAGTATTTT. The encoded protein is CASSQDQGLAATQYF.

The rearrangement joins TRBV4-1 to TRBJ1-1, with TRBD1 matching over 9 bases. This CDR3 region has 14 residues. Germline loops: CDR1 MGHRA, CDR2 YSYEKL. The trim removed 4 bases at V and 6 bases at J, leaving 6 bases unmatched. CDR3 sequence (DNA): TGCGCCAGCAGCCGAGGGACAGGGTCACCTGAAGCTTTCTTT. Its protein is CASSRGTGSPEAFF.

A few counts support this clone. The chain carries TRBV2 and TRBJ1-5; 9 bases map to TRBD1. J gave up 0 bases and V 9 bases, and 3 bases lay outside the gene matches. Germline V gene sequence: CDR1 SNHLY, CDR2 FYNNEI. The CDR3 loop spans 14 amino acids. CDR3 sequence reads: CASRTGVSNQPQHF. The CDR3 bases are TGTGCCAGTAGGACAGGGGTTAGCAATCAGCCCCAGCATTTT. The whole variable domain, remainder taken from reference TRBV2 and TRBJ1-5, is EPEVTQTPSHQVTQMGQEVILRCVPISNHLYFYWYRQILGQKVEFLVSFYNNEISEKSEIFDDQFSVERPDGSNFTLKIRSTKLEDSAMYFCASRTGVSNQPQHFGDGTRLSIL.